The 7 T cell receptor beta chains given below trace back to one sample, sequenced in a study of blood T cell repertoires in COVID-19. Assay used: immunoSEQ multiplex PCR; TCRdb lists only in-frame clones, some missing. The table has over 400,000 clones, roughly nine tenths seen once; the top ten hold 6.5% to 9.5%. The sequenced sample was PBMCs or T cells enriched from blood (not recorded which). Source of these receptors: a woman aged 55-70 years who had recovered from COVID-19.

V gene TRBV18 combines with J gene TRBJ2-7, with D perhaps matching TRBD2 (6 bases). Germline V gene lookup returns CDR1 KGHSH and CDR2 LQKENI. The CDR3 consists of 13 residues. The germline V and J ends were trimmed by 3 bases and 7 bases, with 13 bases remaining between them. The CDR3 DNA sequence: TGTGCCAGCTCACCGAGTCGGGGGAGGGAGCAGTACGTC. Amino acids: CASSPSRGREQYV.

The V and J genes are TRBV19 and TRBJ2-3; 8 nucleotides align to TRBD2. The CDR3 spans 14 residues. The J segment lost 7 bases and the V segment lost 6 bases, leaving 9 bases of the junction unmatched. Germline CDR1 LNHDA, CDR2 SQIVND (reference sequence). The CDR3 region has the DNA TGTGCCAGTAGCCCCGGGGGGGGCACTTATACGCAGTATTTT. Protein: CASSPGGGTYTQYF. Combining the CDR3 with reference TRBV19 and TRBJ2-3 gives the whole variable domain DGGITQSPKYLFRKEGQNVTLSCEQNLNHDAMYWYRQDPGQGLRLIYYSQIVNDFQKGDIAEGYSVSREKKESFPLTVTSAQKNPTAFYLCASSPGGGTYTQYFGPGTRLTVL.

The chain recombines TRBV19 with TRBJ1-2; TRBD1 agrees at 9 bases. The CDR3 extends over 14 amino acids. Germline lookup yields CDR1 LNHDA and CDR2 SQIVND (reference sequence). Losses at the gene ends were 6 bases for V and 4 bases for J; bases not matched to a gene: 6. CDR3 sequence: CASRRTGEGYGYTF. In DNA form, the CDR3 reads TGTGCCAGTAGGAGGACAGGGGAAGGCTATGGCTACACCTTC. Variable domain in full (rest from reference TRBV19 and TRBJ1-2): DGGITQSPKYLFRKEGQNVTLSCEQNLNHDAMYWYRQDPGQGLRLIYYSQIVNDFQKGDIAEGYSVSREKKESFPLTVTSAQKNPTAFYLCASRRTGEGYGYTFGSGTRLTVV.

V gene TRBV27 combines with J gene TRBJ2-7, with TRBD1 identical over 8 bases. This CDR3 comprises 15 residues. Germline V gene data show CDR1 as MNHEY and CDR2 as SMNVEV (reference sequence). Trimming took 4 bases from V and 0 from J; bases not matched to a gene: 5. The CDR3 protein is CASSSGQGVSYEQYF. CDR3 sequence (DNA): TGTGCCAGCAGTTCAGGACAGGGCGTCTCCTACGAGCAGTACTTC.

The V and J genes are TRBV24-1 and TRBJ2-6; a possible D gene is TRBD2 (5 bases). CDR3 length: 15 amino acids. V lost 10 bases to trimming and J lost 2 bases, with 14 bases between them. The V gene's germline CDR1 is KGHDR and CDR2 SFDVKD. DNA of the CDR3: TGTGCCACTCGAGTAGAGGGCGCTGGGGCCAACGTCCTGACTTTC. It codes for CATRVEGAGANVLTF.

V gene TRBV6-6 combines with J gene TRBJ1-5; possibly TRBD1 for D (6 bases). CDR3 length equals 16 residues. Looked up from germline, CDR1 is MNHNY and CDR2 is SVGAGI (reference sequence). Trimming took 6 bases from V and 5 from J, leaving 20 bases between them. The CDR3 spells CASRPFSGARDQPQHF. The CDR3 DNA sequence: TGTGCCAGCAGACCCTTCTCAGGGGCGAGGGATCAGCCCCAGCATTTT.

The chain is built from TRBV7-9 and TRBJ2-3; maybe TRBD1 (5 bases). Looked up from germline, CDR1 is SEHNR and CDR2 is FQNEAQ (reference sequence). Between the trimmed V and J ends, which lost 5 bases and 0 bases, there was a span of 15 bases. The CDR3 spans 16 residues. The CDR3 region has the DNA TGTGCCAGCAGCCCCTGGACAAGCTATAGCACAGATACGCAGTATTTT. Translated, it gives CASSPWTSYSTDTQYF.